A single TCR beta chain is shown here with its context. As processed by the authors: Nucleated cell counts were estimated from reference gene primer amplification. TCRdb keeps only in-frame clones here, not all; method: immunoSEQ multiplex PCR. The V and J calls and clone size were taken over from that table, and D and trimming were inferred from the DNA. The sample holds 45,000 or so clones, about 86% seen once. CDR1 is MNHNY and CDR2 is SVGAGI in the germline V gene (reference sequence). V lost 2 bases, J lost 4 bases, and 14 bases lay in between. CDR3 length: 16 residues. The data were obtained in a study of blood T cell repertoires in COVID-19. Study in general: The study drew acute and convalescent COVID-19 samples from the United States, Italy and Spain. The cDNA or gDNA used as material had been derived from T cells, B-cell-depleted T cells, or PBMCs.

The origin of this receptor is a human donor in a cohort sampled during active COVID-19. This rearrangement joins TRBV6-6 to TRBJ1-4; maybe TRBD1 (6 bases). The sequenced sample was peripheral blood. The CDR3 coding sequence is TGTGCCAGCAGTTACGAACCAGGGGCCAGTAATGAAAAACTGTTTTTT. As protein: CASSYEPGASNEKLFF.